The rows below give T cell receptor beta chains drawn from one sample of a study of blood T cell repertoires in COVID-19. The table came from immunoSEQ multiplex PCR; TCRdb's copy has only in-frame clones and leaves some out. The table records around 75,000 clones, approximately 87% of them present only once. Input material: peripheral blood. These receptors originate from a human donor in a cohort sampled during active COVID-19. CDR3s include the opening cysteine and the closing phenylalanine or tryptophan. A D gene is named only where the DNA matches it firmly. Size tells how often a clone was seen (once, few, many) or the class of an expanded clone, and some rows leave it out.

CDR3 protein: CASSIGSGRAIEQFF; CDR3 DNA: TGTGCCAGTAGTATAGGAAGCGGGAGGGCCATTGAGCAGTTCTTC; J gene: TRBJ2-1; V gene: TRBV19; clone size: -; D gene: TRBD2
CDR3 protein: CRSPGMYYGYTF; CDR3 DNA: TGTAGATCACCCGGGATGTACTATGGCTACACCTTC; J gene: TRBJ1-2; V gene: TRBV19; clone size: -; D gene: -
CDR3 protein: CSAYSRSNYGYTF; CDR3 DNA: TGCAGCGCATACTCACGGAGTAACTATGGCTACACCTTC; J gene: TRBJ1-2; V gene: TRBV29-1; clone size: -; D gene: -
CDR3 protein: CAISPGLTSGDHEQYF; CDR3 DNA: TGTGCCATCAGTCCCGGACTAACCAGCGGGGATCACGAGCAGTACTTC; J gene: TRBJ2-7; V gene: TRBV10-3; clone size: -; D gene: TRBD2
CDR3 protein: CASGYQGRGDNEQFF; CDR3 DNA: TGTGCCAGCGGCTACCAAGGGAGGGGAGACAATGAGCAGTTCTTC; J gene: TRBJ2-1; V gene: TRBV11-3; clone size: -; D gene: TRBD2
CDR3 protein: CASSDSRVAGEQFF; CDR3 DNA: TGTGCCAGCAGTGACTCTAGGGTAGCGGGAGAGCAGTTCTTC; J gene: TRBJ2-1; V gene: TRBV6-4; clone size: -; D gene: TRBD2
CDR3 protein: CASSRGRDKGNTIYF; CDR3 DNA: TGTGCCAGCAGTAGGGGCCGGGACAAAGGAAACACCATATATTTT; J gene: TRBJ1-3; V gene: TRBV27; clone size: -; D gene: -
CDR3 protein: CASSRNRGGGEKLFF; CDR3 DNA: TGCGCCAGCAGCAGAAACCGGGGGGGTGGTGAAAAACTGTTTTTT; J gene: TRBJ1-4; V gene: TRBV4-1; clone size: -; D gene: -
CDR3 protein: CASSLLAGVYEQYF; CDR3 DNA: TGTGCCAGCAGCTTACTAGCGGGGGTCTACGAGCAGTACTTC; J gene: TRBJ2-7; V gene: TRBV7-2; clone size: -; D gene: TRBD2
CDR3 protein: CASSYSRSTLYNEQFF; CDR3 DNA: TGTGCCAGCAGTTACTCCCGGTCAACGTTATACAATGAGCAGTTCTTC; J gene: TRBJ2-1; V gene: TRBV6-2/TRBV6-3; clone size: -; D gene: -
CDR3 protein: CASNPTGHGRTDTQYF; CDR3 DNA: TGTGCCAGCAACCCGACAGGGCACGGGCGGACAGATACGCAGTATTTT; J gene: TRBJ2-3; V gene: TRBV9; clone size: -; D gene: TRBD1
CDR3 protein: CASSEVGQGVGETQYF; CDR3 DNA: TGTGCCAGCAGTGAAGTAGGGCAGGGGGTGGGAGAGACCCAGTACTTC; J gene: TRBJ2-5; V gene: TRBV25-1; clone size: -; D gene: TRBD1
CDR3 protein: CASSLGRQGLGPKSTDTQYF; CDR3 DNA: TGCGCCAGCAGTCTGGGACGACAGGGCCTAGGTCCCAAGAGCACAGATACGCAGTATTTT; J gene: TRBJ2-3; V gene: TRBV23-1; clone size: -; D gene: TRBD1
CDR3 protein: CATSSAPGQGGEKLFF; CDR3 DNA: TGTGCCACCAGCAGTGCACCGGGACAGGGTGGAGAAAAACTGTTTTTT; J gene: TRBJ1-4; V gene: TRBV15; clone size: -; D gene: TRBD1
CDR3 protein: CASSLVAQGRVGGELFF; CDR3 DNA: TGTGCCAGCAGCTTAGTGGCACAAGGGAGGGTAGGCGGGGAGCTGTTTTTT; J gene: TRBJ2-2; V gene: TRBV7-2; clone size: -; D gene: TRBD2
CDR3 protein: CASSLQGGDEKLFF; CDR3 DNA: TGTGCCAGCAGTTTACAGGGCGGTGATGAAAAACTGTTTTTT; J gene: TRBJ1-4; V gene: TRBV6-6; clone size: -; D gene: -
CDR3 protein: CASSKYSSLAKNIQYF; CDR3 DNA: TGTGCCAGCAGCAAGTACTCCTCACTAGCCAAAAACATTCAGTACTTC; J gene: TRBJ2-4; V gene: TRBV9; clone size: -; D gene: -
CDR3 protein: CASSYSGGLRGYTF; CDR3 DNA: TGTGCCAGCAGTTACTCCGGGGGGCTCCGCGGCTACACCTTC; J gene: TRBJ1-2; V gene: TRBV6-5; clone size: -; D gene: -
CDR3 protein: CASSVGGRAPGELFF; CDR3 DNA: TGTGCCAGCAGCGTGGGCGGGAGGGCCCCCGGGGAGCTGTTTTTT; J gene: TRBJ2-2; V gene: TRBV9; clone size: -; D gene: TRBD2
CDR3 protein: CASRTLDLNGYTF; CDR3 DNA: TGTGCCAGCAGAACTCTAGACCTCAATGGCTACACCTTC; J gene: TRBJ1-2; V gene: TRBV2; clone size: -; D gene: -
CDR3 protein: CASSSGQGSQETQYF; CDR3 DNA: TGCGCCAGCAGCTCGGGACAGGGGTCCCAAGAGACCCAGTACTTC; J gene: TRBJ2-5; V gene: TRBV5-1; clone size: -; D gene: TRBD1
CDR3 protein: CASSVEPGGGNTIYF; CDR3 DNA: TGTGCCAGCAGCGTAGAACCCGGGGGTGGAAACACCATATATTTT; J gene: TRBJ1-3; V gene: TRBV9; clone size: once; D gene: -
CDR3 protein: CASSAGQGSRYEQYF; CDR3 DNA: TGTGCCAGCAGTGCGGGACAGGGGTCCCGCTACGAGCAGTACTTC; J gene: TRBJ2-7; V gene: TRBV2; clone size: few; D gene: TRBD1
CDR3 protein: CASSPGTGLQETQYF; CDR3 DNA: TGCGCCAGCAGCCCCGGGACAGGGCTCCAAGAGACCCAGTACTTC; J gene: TRBJ2-5; V gene: TRBV4-3; clone size: once; D gene: TRBD1
CDR3 protein: CASTRILNTEAFF; CDR3 DNA: TGTGCCAGCACCAGGATCCTGAACACTGAAGCTTTCTTT; J gene: TRBJ1-1; V gene: TRBV9; clone size: -; D gene: -
CDR3 protein: CATSDSDTGELFF; CDR3 DNA: TGTGCCACCAGTGATTCGGACACCGGGGAGCTGTTTTTT; J gene: TRBJ2-2; V gene: TRBV24-1; clone size: -; D gene: -